The present T cell receptor beta chain was sequenced within a study of PD-1 blockade in classical Hodgkin lymphoma. CDR1 and CDR2 (germline): SGHTA, FQGTGA. V lost 1 base, J lost 5 bases, and 12 bases lay in between. The CDR3 spans 15 residues. All trial patients relapsed after autologous stem cell transplantation. In the case of this clone: As yet, its antigen is unknown.

Study-wide results and caveats: Patients newly diagnosed and complete responders had comparable baseline diversity.

The table came from immunoSEQ multiplex PCR; TCRdb's copy has only in-frame clones and leaves some out. Altogether 90,000 or so clones are present, around 90% being singletons, with the ten largest covering roughly 2.6%. The clonotype comes from a human donor with classical Hodgkin lymphoma. This rearrangement joins TRBV7-3 to TRBJ2-1; possibly TRBD2 for D (6 bases). The sample was peripheral blood mononuclear cells (PBMCs), taken before the second cycle of nivolumab. CDR3 in DNA: TGTGCCAGCAGCTTAATACGCGGGACCAACAATGAGCAGTTCTTC. Amino acids: CASSLIRGTNNEQFF.